These 13 T cell receptor beta chains came from one sample sequenced in a study of T cell responses to AZD1222 COVID-19 vaccine (dated by TCRdb to the early 2020s). Library preparation was by the immunoSEQ multiplex PCR assay. The table comes from immuneACCESS by way of TCRdb, which keeps in-frame sequences with V and J called. Part of the clones is missing from these tables; in studies checked, under half for an unresolved V gene and the rest for unknown reasons. Within this sample are about 120,000 clones, with under 90% of them counted one time only. Of the sample, 5% to 6.5% is held by the ten largest clones. In light of the paper, this sample's time point label describes: baseline before first vaccination. The specimen was peripheral blood, collected on day 0 of AZD1222 vaccination. The receptors shown here come from an adult in good health.

The chain joins TRBV2 to TRBJ1-1, with D uncertain. Germline CDR1 SNHLY, CDR2 FYNNEI. Trimming left V 3 bases short and J 3 bases short, with 14 bases between. The CDR3 length is 15 residues. DNA for the CDR3: TGTGCCAGCAGTGATCAGTTGAGCTTCTACACTGAAGCTTTCTTT. This codes for CASSDQLSFYTEAFF.

The rearrangement joins TRBV5-1 to TRBJ1-2, with no clear D. The CDR3 loop spans 15 amino acids. The germline CDR1 and CDR2 sequences are SGHRS and YFSETQ. Trimming cost V 1 base and J 3 bases, with 13 bases left between them. CDR3 nucleotide sequence: TGCGCCAGCAGCTTGTTATGGTCGGCAGACTATGGCTACACCTTC. It specifies CASSLLWSADYGYTF.

V is TRBV7-8 and J is TRBJ2-1; 11 bases are shared with TRBD2. The CDR3 spans 15 residues. Germline-derived CDR1 and CDR2 are SGHVS and FQNEAQ. V trimming: 8 bases; J trimming: 13 bases; junction bases outside the gene matches: 16. CDR3 in DNA: TGTGCCAGCGACCATAGCGGGGGGGCTGTTGGCTATCAGTTCTTC. It specifies CASDHSGGAVGYQFF.

This chain links TRBV4-2 with TRBJ1-6; D is possibly TRBD1 (5 bases). The CDR3 is 18 amino acids. V was pared by 1 base and J by 6 bases, with 19 bases between. Germline V CDR1 and CDR2: LGHNA, YNFKEQ. For the CDR3, the DNA is TGTGCCAGCAGCCAAGTTCCCCCGGGGGGAATCGGTAATTCACCCCTCCACTTT. It yields the protein CASSQVPPGGIGNSPLHF.

The chain uses TRBV2 and TRBJ2-7; the D gene is possibly TRBD1 (6 bases). V was cut by 4 bases and J by 6 bases, with 25 bases left in between. Germline values: CDR1 SNHLY, CDR2 FYNNEI. The CDR3 is 17 amino acids. In nucleotides, the CDR3 is TGTGCCAGCAGTGTAGATTACCAGGTGACAGGATATCTCGAGCAGTACTTC. Amino acids: CASSVDYQVTGYLEQYF.

This rearrangement joins TRBV19 to TRBJ1-5, with D maybe TRBD1 (5 bases). Trimming removed 0 bases from V and 6 bases from J, with 12 bases in between. Germline V lookup: CDR1 LNHDA, CDR2 SQIVND (reference sequence). CDR3 length: 15 amino acids. The CDR3 DNA reads TGTGCCAGTAGTATAGACACGGGGGGAACTCAGCCCCAGCATTTT. Translating gives CASSIDTGGTQPQHF.

V is TRBV3-1 (or the pseudogene TRBV3-2) and J is TRBJ2-6; weak D call: TRBD2 (5 bases). With 2 bases removed from V and 2 bases from J, the gap between germline ends came to 13 bases. The CDR3 contains 17 residues. Germline V CDR1 and CDR2: LGHDT, YNNKEL (reference sequence). Here the CDR3 DNA reads TGTGCCAGCAGCCAATCCCAGCGAGGGCCTGGGGCCAACGTCCTGACTTTC. Encoded protein: CASSQSQRGPGANVLTF.

The chain combines TRBV6-2 or TRBV6-3 with TRBJ2-3, with TRBD1 matching 8 bases. From germline, CDR1 is MNHEY and CDR2 SVGEGT. The CDR3 has 14 amino acids. After removal of 7 bases from V and 4 bases from J, the junction contained 7 bases not matched to a gene. CDR3 protein: CASTPQGGSDTQYF. The CDR3 nucleotides read TGTGCCAGCACCCCACAGGGGGGTTCAGATACGCAGTATTTT.

This chain uses TRBV3-1 (or the pseudogene TRBV3-2) with TRBJ2-1; 8 bases map to TRBD1. Germline V gene lookup returns CDR1 LGHDT and CDR2 YNNKEL (reference sequence). The trim removed 6 bases at V and 7 bases at J, leaving 11 bases unmatched. The CDR3 is made up of 15 amino acids. The DNA for the CDR3 is TGTGCCAGCAGTCTCAGGACAGGGCTGGGTAATGAGCAGTTCTTC. Translating it yields CASSLRTGLGNEQFF.

The rearrangement uses TRBV5-1 and TRBJ2-3; 13 bases map to TRBD2. This CDR3 has 18 amino acids. Germline V gives CDR1 SGHRS, CDR2 YFSETQ. The ends lost 3 bases at V and 7 bases at J; junction bases unmatched: 14. This CDR3 is CASSWRTSGGAGGNTQYF. CDR3 nucleotides: TGCGCCAGCAGCTGGCGTACTAGCGGGGGGGCCGGGGGAAATACGCAGTATTTT.

The chain combines TRBV7-2 with TRBJ1-3, with TRBD1 as a possible D gene (5 bases). The V end lost 1 base, the J end lost 0 bases, and 13 bases lay between the germline ends. The CDR3 spans 17 residues. Germline V CDR1 and CDR2: SGHTA, FQGNSA. The CDR3 loop is CASSLEGRPYSGNTIYF. The CDR3 DNA sequence: TGTGCCAGCAGCTTAGAGGGACGGCCTTACTCTGGAAACACCATATATTTT.

V usage is TRBV15 and J usage is TRBJ2-5; no reliable D call. This CDR3 is built from 14 residues. Germline lookup yields CDR1 LNHNV and CDR2 YYDKDF (reference sequence). The germline V and J ends were trimmed by 0 bases and 1 base, with 6 bases remaining between them. CDR3 DNA sequence: TGTGCCACCAGCAGAGATCGCGGCCAAGAGACCCAGTACTTC. Its translation: CATSRDRGQETQYF.

The chain has TRBV19 and TRBJ1-4, with TRBD1 identical over 9 bases. Germline CDR1 is LNHDA and CDR2 is SQIVND (reference sequence). V shed 6 bases, J shed 1 base, and the junction held 6 bases outside the gene matches. There are 16 residues in the CDR3. This CDR3 is CASRGTGSGTNEKLFF. For the CDR3, the DNA is TGTGCCAGTAGGGGGACAGGGTCTGGAACTAATGAAAAACTGTTTTTT.